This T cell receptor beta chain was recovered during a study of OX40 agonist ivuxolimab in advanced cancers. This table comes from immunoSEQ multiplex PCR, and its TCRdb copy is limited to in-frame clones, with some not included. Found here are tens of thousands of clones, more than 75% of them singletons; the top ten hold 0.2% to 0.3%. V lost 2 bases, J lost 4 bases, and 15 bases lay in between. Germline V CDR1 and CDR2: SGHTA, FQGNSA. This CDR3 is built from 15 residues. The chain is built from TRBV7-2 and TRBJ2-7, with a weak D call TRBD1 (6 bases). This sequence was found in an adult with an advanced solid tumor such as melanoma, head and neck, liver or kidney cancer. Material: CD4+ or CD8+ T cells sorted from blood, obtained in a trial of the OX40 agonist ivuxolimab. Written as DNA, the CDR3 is TGTGCCAGCAGCTTAAATTACCGAGGGGGATACGAGCAGTACTTC. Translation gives CASSLNYRGGYEQYF.